The next 24 T cell receptor beta chains were all read from a single sample in a study of blood T cells in healthy people across ages. Primers used in a second PCR of roughly 6 to 12 cycles were a sample-barcoded 5' primer and a J-beta primer mix. TCRdb processed the 5' RACE reads anew with MiXCR; each CDR3 protein has one entry. The table records approximately 1,000,000 distinct CDR3 sequences, 45% of them present only once. The sample taken for sequencing was blood. The receptor set was obtained from a woman aged 60-70 years in good health.

Comments on this clonotype: A junction end diverges from the germline sequence, so it may reflect a read error. The CDR3 loop is CCVRVDSGANVLTF. In DNA form, the CDR3 reads TGCTGCGTGAGGGTAGACTCTGGGGCCAACGTCCTGACTTTC. The chain employs TRBV29-1 and TRBJ2-6, with D possibly being TRBD2 (5 bases). CDR1 and CDR2 from the germline V gene are SQVTM and ANQGSEA. The CDR3 runs to 14 residues. The full variable domain, with the rest looked up from reference TRBV29-1 and TRBJ2-6, is SAVISQKPSRDICQRGTSLTIQCQVDSQVTMMFWYRQQPGQSLTLIATANQGSEATYESGFVIDKFPISRPNLTFSTLTVSNMSPEDSSIYLCCVRVDSGANVLTFGAGSRLTVL.

In its sample, this clonotype was seen a few times. The chain links TRBV20-1 to TRBJ2-3; 7 bases fit TRBD1. Germline-derived CDR1 and CDR2 are DFQATT and SNEGSKA (reference sequence). This CDR3 region has 17 residues. V dropped 5 bases and J dropped 0; count of bases not matched to a gene: 14. In nucleotides, the CDR3 is TGCAGTGCTTCGTCTCCGGGACAGAGGTCTAGCACAGATACGCAGTATTTT. Its protein product is CSASSPGQRSSTDTQYF.

The rearrangement uses TRBV4-3 and TRBJ2-7, with 8 bases identical to TRBD1. The closer fit of TRBJ2-5 to the DNA end suggests the J call may be wrong. The CDR3 extends over 14 amino acids. Per the germline V gene, CDR1 is LGHNA and CDR2 is YSLEER. The CDR3 region is CASSHNTGGETQYF. The CDR3 nucleotides are TGCGCCAGCAGCCACAATACAGGGGGGGAGACCCAGTACTTC.

About this clonotype: The junction does not match germline at one end; this may be a read error. The CDR3 here is CSVEGGTSGETQYF. Written as DNA, the CDR3 is TGTAGCGTTGAAGGTGGGACATCAGGAGAGACCCAGTACTTC. The chain uses TRBV29-1 and TRBJ2-5, with D possibly being TRBD1 (6 bases). CDR3 length equals 14 residues. The germline gives CDR1 SQVTM, CDR2 ANQGSEA.

This clonotype has only one observation. The chain has TRBV5-1 and TRBJ2-1; the match to TRBD2 covers 7 bases. The germline V gene encodes CDR1 SGHRS and CDR2 YFSETQ. CDR3 length equals 16 residues. V lost 0 bases to trimming and J lost 7 bases; unmatched junction nucleotides: 10. The CDR3 is CASSLEGGGSWNEQFF. DNA for the CDR3: TGCGCCAGCAGCTTGGAAGGCGGCGGGAGCTGGAATGAGCAGTTCTTC.

This chain connects TRBV15 to TRBJ2-1; TRBD2 matches 13 bases. This CDR3 has 19 amino acids. The V and J ends lost 1 base and 5 bases, in that order; junction bases with no gene match: 11. CDR1 and CDR2 (germline): LNHNV, YYDKDF (reference sequence). CDR3: CATSRGGTSGTLTHNEQFF. CDR3 nucleotides: TGTGCCACCAGCAGAGGGGGGACTAGCGGGACCCTTACTCACAATGAGCAGTTCTTC.

This clonotype was seen more than once but under ten times. This chain uses TRBV9 with TRBJ2-7; D might be TRBD1 (6 bases). Per germline, CDR1 SGDLS and CDR2 YYNGEE. V lost 0 bases and J lost 3, with 10 bases in between. The CDR3 sequence is 14 residues long. DNA for the CDR3: TGTGCCAGCAGCGTAGAGGGGGAGAACTACGAGCAGTACTTC. Its protein product is CASSVEGENYEQYF.

This sequence joins TRBV11-2 and TRBJ2-1, with no clear D. The CDR3 has 17 amino acids. V lost 3 bases and J lost 2, with 17 bases in between. The germline V gene encodes CDR1 SGHAT and CDR2 FQNNGV. This CDR3 is CASSLNPIKPAYNEQFF. CDR3 DNA sequence: TGTGCCAGCAGCTTGAACCCCATAAAGCCGGCCTACAATGAGCAGTTCTTC. Together with reference TRBV11-2 and TRBJ2-1, the CDR3 gives the full variable domain: EAGVAQSPRYKIIEKRQSVAFWCNPISGHATLYWYQQILGQGPKLLIQFQNNGVVDDSQLPKDRFSAERLKGVDSTLKIQPAKLEDSAVYLCASSLNPIKPAYNEQFFGPGTRLTVL.

This clonotype was seen a handful of times. V gene TRBV18 combines with J gene TRBJ2-7; TRBD1 agrees at 7 bases. V shed 3 bases and J 5 bases; nucleotides not matched to a gene: 7. Germline V gene lookup returns CDR1 KGHSH and CDR2 LQKENI. The CDR3 runs to 14 residues. In nucleotides, the CDR3 is TGTGCCAGCTCACCGCGCGACAGGGCCGACGAGCAGTACTTC. Translating it yields CASSPRDRADEQYF.

This clonotype was seen only a few times. This chain links TRBV10-2 with TRBJ1-2; the match to TRBD1 covers 9 bases. Trimming took 6 bases from V and 8 from J; bases not matched to a gene: 4. CDR3 length: 12 amino acids. Germline V lookup: CDR1 WSHSY, CDR2 SAAADI. CDR3 bases: TGCGCCAGCAGGGACAGGGGAGGAGGCTACACCTTC. Its protein is CASRDRGGGYTF.

This clonotype was seen a handful of times. The chain employs TRBV9 and TRBJ2-5; 7 bases line up with TRBD2. Germline CDR1 and CDR2: SGDLS and YYNGEE. This CDR3 is 15 amino acids long. The J segment lost 0 bases and the V segment lost 0 bases, leaving 2 bases of the junction unmatched. The CDR3 is CASSVAGTNQETQYF. The CDR3 DNA sequence: TGTGCCAGCAGCGTAGCCGGGACTAACCAAGAGACCCAGTACTTC.

This clonotype was found a few times. This rearrangement joins TRBV21-1 to TRBJ2-5; the table assigns TRBD1, which was not confirmed against the DNA. The DNA end favors TRBJ2-7, so the J call may be wrong. TRBV21-1 is flagged as a pseudogene. The CDR3 covers 16 residues. CDR3 residues: CASSKRVPDTGCEQYF. CDR3 nucleotides: TGTGCCAGCAGCAAAAGGGTCCCCGACACAGGGTGCGAGCAGTACTTC.

The CDR3 DNA follows: TGTGCCAGCAGCCAAGCCTCTGGAAACACCATATATTTT. It yields the protein CASSQASGNTIYF. The chain combines TRBV14 with TRBJ1-3; D uncertain. V dropped 1 base and J dropped 0 bases, with 1 base sitting between them. Germline CDR1 SGHDN, CDR2 FVKESK. This CDR3 has 13 amino acids. Using reference TRBV14 and TRBJ1-3 for the parts outside the CDR3, the full variable domain is EAGVTQFPSHSVIEKGQTVTLRCDPISGHDNLYWYRRVMGKEIKFLLHFVKESKQDESGMPNNRFLAERTGGTYSTLKVQPAELEDSGVYFCASSQASGNTIYFGEGSWLTVV.

The V gene is TRBV2, the J gene TRBJ2-3, with 11 nucleotides matching TRBD2. Germline trimming cut 7 bases from V and 2 bases from J; bases unmatched to any gene: 5. Germline V gene sequence: CDR1 SNHLY, CDR2 FYNNEI. The CDR3 spans 15 residues. CDR3 amino acids: CASIDSGRATDTQYF. The CDR3 DNA follows: TGTGCCAGCATCGATAGCGGGAGGGCCACAGATACGCAGTATTTT.

This clonotype was seen only a few times. The chain employs TRBV5-1 and TRBJ2-5; no definite D call. Trimming left V 2 bases short and J 0 bases short, with 17 bases between. The CDR3 runs to 17 residues. Germline V gene data show CDR1 as SGHRS and CDR2 as YFSETQ. The CDR3 DNA is TGCGCCAGCAGCTTCGGAAGGGCCCGGCGATACCAAGAGACCCAGTACTTC. Translation: CASSFGRARRYQETQYF.

The chain is built from TRBV21-1 and TRBJ2-7. TRBV21-1 is given as a pseudogene. CDR3 length equals 13 residues. This CDR3 is CASSKSSDYEQYF. CDR3 in DNA: TGTGCCAGCAGCAAATCATCGGACTACGAGCAGTACTTC.

The chain carries TRBV9 and TRBJ2-3, with a tentative D call TRBD2 (5 bases). The V and J ends lost 0 bases and 0 bases respectively, with 8 bases between them. The length of the CDR3 is 15 residues. The germline CDR1 and CDR2 sequences are SGDLS and YYNGEE. The DNA of the CDR3 is TGTGCCAGCAGCGTAGGGCAGCGGAGCACAGATACGCAGTATTTT. This translates into CASSVGQRSTDTQYF.

This clonotype was detected many times. This chain links TRBV27 with TRBJ2-1; D is unresolved. Deletions cut 3 bases from V and 6 bases from J, with 9 bases between. Germline loops: CDR1 MNHEY, CDR2 SMNVEV (reference sequence). This CDR3 region has 13 residues. This chain's CDR3 is CASSLLVGNEQFF. CDR3 DNA sequence: TGTGCCAGCAGTTTGTTAGTAGGCAATGAGCAGTTCTTC.

Concerning this clonotype: Germline is not matched at one junction end, which may reflect a read error. The J gene is TRBJ2-7, the V gene TRBV7-2; no firm D call. The CDR3 contains 12 residues. The germline CDR1 and CDR2 sequences are SGHTA and FQGNSA. The CDR3 here is CASSLGPYGQYF. The CDR3 coding sequence is TGTGCCAGCAGCTTAGGTCCCTACGGGCAGTACTTC.

The rearrangement uses TRBV20-1 and TRBJ2-5; D might be TRBD2 (6 bases). This CDR3 contains 16 residues. Germline V gene sequence: CDR1 DFQATT, CDR2 SNEGSKA (reference sequence). The V end lost 1 base, the J end lost 2 bases, and 17 bases lay between the germline ends. The CDR3 DNA reads as TGCAGTGCTAGAGCCTGGAGGGTGGGATCACAAGAGACCCAGTACTTC. Translated: CSARAWRVGSQETQYF.

This clonotype has a handful of counts. This chain connects TRBV7-9 to TRBJ1-2, with unresolved D. The CDR3 consists of 15 residues. Germline V lookup: CDR1 SEHNR, CDR2 FQNEAQ (reference sequence). The V end lost 1 base, the J end lost 7 bases, and 16 bases lay between the germline ends. This CDR3 is CASSLVARRSGGYTF. As DNA, the CDR3 is TGTGCCAGCAGCTTAGTTGCCAGGAGATCTGGTGGCTACACCTTC.

This chain links TRBV27 with TRBJ2-5, with 11 bases fitting TRBD2. The CDR3 is 15 residues long. V was clipped by 6 bases and J by 5 bases; unmatched bases: 8. Germline V lookup: CDR1 MNHEY, CDR2 SMNVEV (reference sequence). The CDR3 protein is CASRLLAGGGETQYF. CDR3 DNA: TGTGCCAGCAGGCTTCTAGCGGGAGGAGGGGAGACCCAGTACTTC.

The CDR3 sequence is CASSTDLAGEYNEQFF. Here the CDR3 DNA reads TGTGCCAGCAGCACGGACCTAGCGGGGGAATACAATGAGCAGTTCTTC. The gene calls are TRBV5-6 and TRBJ2-1; 10 bases are a match to TRBD2. CDR1 SGHDT and CDR2 YYEEEE come from the germline V gene. The ends lost 4 bases at V and 4 bases at J; junction bases unmatched: 8. The CDR3 sequence is 16 residues long.

This clonotype was seen a handful of times. The chain recombines TRBV7-2 with TRBJ2-5; D ambiguous. The J call is uncertain, as TRBJ2-7 better fits the DNA end. From germline, CDR1 is SGHTA and CDR2 FQGNSA. CDR3 size: 13 residues. DNA for the CDR3: TGTGCCAGCAGCCTACGTTTGTCGGCCGAGCAGTACTTC. Protein product: CASSLRLSAEQYF.